This T cell receptor (beta chain) is from a study of T-cell reconstitution after alpha-beta-depleted transplantation in children. This sample's TCRbeta library carried unique molecular identifier barcodes. One entry per CDR3 protein results from TCRdb running MiXCR on the PCR reads. The table shows around 500,000 distinct CDR3 sequences, with more than 20% occurring only once. Many counts were recorded for this clonotype. Its antigen is not known. Study results and caveats: By one year post-transplant, T-cell counts and diversity largely arose from T cells that were newly produced. Where alpha-beta T cells came from about two months after transplant was reportedly several hundred expanded graft clones.

The TCR was taken from a boy younger than two who had a stem cell transplant for acute myeloid leukemia, so the T cells may come from the graft donor. The sequenced sample was PBMCs, mostly from graft donor cells, obtained 360 days after TCRalphabeta/CD19-depleted stem cell transplant.

Here the CDR3 DNA reads TGTGCCAGCAGTTTTAGACGCGTCCTCCCCTACGAGCAGTACGTC. Translation gives CASSFRRVLPYEQYV. The rearrangement joins TRBV28 to TRBJ2-7; D is uncertain. The CDR3 is 15 amino acids. Trimming stripped 3 bases from V and 2 bases from J, with 14 bases between. Germline V CDR1 and CDR2: MDHEN, SYDVKM.